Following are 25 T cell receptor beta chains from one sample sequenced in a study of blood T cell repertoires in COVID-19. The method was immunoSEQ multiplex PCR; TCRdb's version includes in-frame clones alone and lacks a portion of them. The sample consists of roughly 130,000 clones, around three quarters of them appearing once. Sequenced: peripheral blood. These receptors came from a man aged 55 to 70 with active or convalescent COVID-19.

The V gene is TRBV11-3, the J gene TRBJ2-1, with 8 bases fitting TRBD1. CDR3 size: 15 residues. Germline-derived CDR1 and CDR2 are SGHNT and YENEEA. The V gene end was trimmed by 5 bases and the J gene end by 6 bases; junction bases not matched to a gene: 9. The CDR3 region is CASSIRTGKGNEQFF. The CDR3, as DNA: TGTGCCAGCAGCATCCGGACAGGGAAGGGCAATGAGCAGTTCTTC.

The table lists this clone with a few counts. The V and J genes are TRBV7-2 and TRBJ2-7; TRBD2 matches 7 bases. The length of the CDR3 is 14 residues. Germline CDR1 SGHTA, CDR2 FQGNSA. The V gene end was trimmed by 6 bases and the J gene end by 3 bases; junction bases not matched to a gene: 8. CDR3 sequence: CASSAGLPNYEQYF. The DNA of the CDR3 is TGTGCCAGCAGTGCGGGACTACCCAACTACGAGCAGTACTTC.

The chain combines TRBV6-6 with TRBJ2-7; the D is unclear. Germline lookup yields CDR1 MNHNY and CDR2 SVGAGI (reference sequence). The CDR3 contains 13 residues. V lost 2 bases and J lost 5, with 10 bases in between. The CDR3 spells CASSYTLGDEQYF. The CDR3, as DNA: TGTGCCAGCAGTTACACCCTAGGAGACGAGCAGTACTTC.

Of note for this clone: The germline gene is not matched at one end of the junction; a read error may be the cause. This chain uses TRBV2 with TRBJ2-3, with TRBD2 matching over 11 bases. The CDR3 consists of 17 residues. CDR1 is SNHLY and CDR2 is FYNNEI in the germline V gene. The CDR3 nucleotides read TGTGCCAGCAGTGAAGGAATCCTAGCGGGAGGCACGGATACGCAGTATTTT. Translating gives CASSEGILAGGTDTQYF.

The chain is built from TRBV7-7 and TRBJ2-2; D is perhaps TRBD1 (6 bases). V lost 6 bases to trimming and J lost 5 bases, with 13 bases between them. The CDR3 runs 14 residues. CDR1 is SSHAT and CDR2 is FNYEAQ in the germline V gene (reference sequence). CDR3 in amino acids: CASSSHRDTGELFF. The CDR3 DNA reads TGTGCCAGCAGTTCTCACAGGGATACCGGGGAGCTGTTTTTT. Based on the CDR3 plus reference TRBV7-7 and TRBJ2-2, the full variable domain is GAGVSQSPRYKVTKRGQDVTLRCDPISSHATLYWYQQALGQGPEFLTYFNYEAQPDKSGLPSDRFSAERPEGSISTLTIQRTEQRDSAMYRCASSSHRDTGELFFGEGSRLTVL.

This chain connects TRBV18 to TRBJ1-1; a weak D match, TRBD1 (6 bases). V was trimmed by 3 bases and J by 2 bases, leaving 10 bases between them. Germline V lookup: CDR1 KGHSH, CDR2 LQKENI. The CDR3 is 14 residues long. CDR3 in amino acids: CASSPGDTNTEAFF. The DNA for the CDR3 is TGTGCCAGCTCACCGGGGGACACCAACACTGAAGCTTTCTTT.

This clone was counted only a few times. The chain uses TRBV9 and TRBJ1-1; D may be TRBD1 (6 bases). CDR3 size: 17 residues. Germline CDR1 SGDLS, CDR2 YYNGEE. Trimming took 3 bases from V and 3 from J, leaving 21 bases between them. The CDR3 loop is CASSATLGRGNDTEAFF. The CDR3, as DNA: TGTGCCAGCAGCGCTACTCTTGGCAGGGGCAATGACACTGAAGCTTTCTTT.

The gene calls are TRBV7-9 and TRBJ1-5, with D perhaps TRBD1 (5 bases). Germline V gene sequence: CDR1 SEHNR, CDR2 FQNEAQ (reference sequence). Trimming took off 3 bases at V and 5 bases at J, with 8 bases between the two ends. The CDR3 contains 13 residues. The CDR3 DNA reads TGTGCCAGCAGCTTTGACAGCGATCAGCCCCAGCATTTT. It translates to CASSFDSDQPQHF. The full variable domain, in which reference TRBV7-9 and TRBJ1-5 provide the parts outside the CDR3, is DTGVSQNPRHKITKRGQNVTFRCDPISEHNRLYWYRQTLGQGPEFLTYFQNEAQLEKSRLLSDRFSAERPKGSFSTLEIQRTEQGDSAMYLCASSFDSDQPQHFGDGTRLSIL.

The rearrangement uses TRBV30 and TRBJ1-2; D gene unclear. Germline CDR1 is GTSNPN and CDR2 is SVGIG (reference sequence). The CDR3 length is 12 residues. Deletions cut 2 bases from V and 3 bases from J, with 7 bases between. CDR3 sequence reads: CAWSHRYYGYTF. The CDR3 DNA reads TGTGCCTGGAGTCACAGATACTATGGCTACACCTTC.

The CDR3 nucleotides are TGTGCCAGCAGCTCCCCCGTGGGCGGGTACAATGAGCAGTTCTTC. It is translated as CASSSPVGGYNEQFF. The V gene is TRBV7-2, the J gene TRBJ2-1; TRBD2 is a possible D gene (5 bases). Trimming pared 4 bases from V and 4 bases from J, leaving 14 bases between. The CDR3 totals 15 residues. The germline V gene encodes CDR1 SGHTA and CDR2 FQGNSA.

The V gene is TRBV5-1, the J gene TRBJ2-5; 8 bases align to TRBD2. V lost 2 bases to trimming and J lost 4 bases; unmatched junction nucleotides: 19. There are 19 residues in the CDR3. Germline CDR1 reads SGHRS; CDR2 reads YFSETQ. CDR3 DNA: TGCGCCAGCAGCTTCGGGGGAGTTAGCGGGACGACTACCACAGAGACCCAGTACTTC. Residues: CASSFGGVSGTTTTETQYF.

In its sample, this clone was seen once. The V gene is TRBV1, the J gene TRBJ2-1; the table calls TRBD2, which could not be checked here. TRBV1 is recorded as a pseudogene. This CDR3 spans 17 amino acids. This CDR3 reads CTSSQDGCGRSNNEQFF. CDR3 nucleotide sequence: TGCACCAGCAGCCAAGATGGGTGCGGGAGGTCCAACAATGAGCAGTTCTTC.

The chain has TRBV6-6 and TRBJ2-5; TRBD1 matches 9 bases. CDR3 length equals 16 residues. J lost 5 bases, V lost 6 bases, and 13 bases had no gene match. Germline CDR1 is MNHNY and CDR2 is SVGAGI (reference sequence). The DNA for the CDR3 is TGTGCCAGCAGACGGGGACAGGGAGGATTTTGGGAGACCCAGTACTTC. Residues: CASRRGQGGFWETQYF.

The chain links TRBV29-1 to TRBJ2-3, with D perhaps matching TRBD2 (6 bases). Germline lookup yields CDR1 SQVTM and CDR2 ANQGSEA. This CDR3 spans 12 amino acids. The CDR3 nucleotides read TGCAGTCTAAGCCCGGGAGCCGATACGCAGTATTTT. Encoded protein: CSLSPGADTQYF.

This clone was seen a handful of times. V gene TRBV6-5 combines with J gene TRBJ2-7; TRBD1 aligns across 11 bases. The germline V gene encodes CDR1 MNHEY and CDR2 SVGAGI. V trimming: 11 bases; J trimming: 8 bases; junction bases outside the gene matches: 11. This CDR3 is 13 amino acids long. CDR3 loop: CAGGDRGTVKQYF. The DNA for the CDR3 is TGTGCCGGAGGGGACAGGGGGACGGTAAAGCAGTACTTC.

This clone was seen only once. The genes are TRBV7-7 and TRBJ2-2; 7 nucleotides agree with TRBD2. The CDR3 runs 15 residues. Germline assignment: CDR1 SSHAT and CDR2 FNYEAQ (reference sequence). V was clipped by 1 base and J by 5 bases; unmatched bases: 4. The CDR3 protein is CASSLGAGVTGELFF. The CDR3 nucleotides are TGTGCCAGCAGCTTAGGGGCGGGAGTAACCGGGGAGCTGTTTTTT.

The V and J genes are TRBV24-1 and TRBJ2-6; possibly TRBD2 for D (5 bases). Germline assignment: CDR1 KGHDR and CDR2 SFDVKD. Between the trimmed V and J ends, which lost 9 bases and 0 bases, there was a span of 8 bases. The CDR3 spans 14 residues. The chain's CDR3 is CATSRDSGANVLTF. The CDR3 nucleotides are TGTGCCACCTCCCGGGACTCTGGGGCCAACGTCCTGACTTTC.

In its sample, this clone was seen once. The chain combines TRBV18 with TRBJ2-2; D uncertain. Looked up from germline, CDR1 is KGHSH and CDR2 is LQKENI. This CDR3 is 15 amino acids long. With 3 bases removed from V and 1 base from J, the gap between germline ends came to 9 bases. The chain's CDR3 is CASSPQRGNTGELFF. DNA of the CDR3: TGTGCCAGCTCACCGCAGAGAGGGAACACCGGGGAGCTGTTTTTT.

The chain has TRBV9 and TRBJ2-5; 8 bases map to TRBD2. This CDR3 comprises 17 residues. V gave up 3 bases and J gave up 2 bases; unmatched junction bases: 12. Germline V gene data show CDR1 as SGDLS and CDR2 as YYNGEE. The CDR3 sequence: CASSAPGGAKGQETQYF. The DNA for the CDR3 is TGTGCCAGCAGCGCCCCGGGGGGGGCCAAAGGACAAGAGACCCAGTACTTC.

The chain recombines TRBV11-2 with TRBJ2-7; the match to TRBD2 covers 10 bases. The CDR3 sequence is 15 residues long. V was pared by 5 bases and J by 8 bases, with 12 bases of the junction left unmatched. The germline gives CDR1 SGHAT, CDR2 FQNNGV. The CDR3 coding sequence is TGTGCCAGCAGCAGGCTCGGCCTAGCGGGAGCTAAGCAGTACTTC. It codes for CASSRLGLAGAKQYF.

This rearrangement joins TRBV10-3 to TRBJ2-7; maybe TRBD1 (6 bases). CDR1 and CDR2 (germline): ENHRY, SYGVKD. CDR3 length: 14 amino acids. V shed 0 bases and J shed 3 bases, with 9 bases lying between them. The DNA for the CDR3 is TGTGCCATCAGTGAGTCCGGGACAAACTACGAGCAGTACTTC. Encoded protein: CAISESGTNYEQYF.

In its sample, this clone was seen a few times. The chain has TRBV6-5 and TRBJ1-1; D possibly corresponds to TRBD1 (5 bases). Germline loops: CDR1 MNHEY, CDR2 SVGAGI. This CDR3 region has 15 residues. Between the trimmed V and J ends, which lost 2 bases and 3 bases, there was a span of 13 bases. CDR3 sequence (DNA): TGTGCCAGCAGTTACGAGGCAGGGAGGGACACTGAAGCTTTCTTT. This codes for CASSYEAGRDTEAFF.

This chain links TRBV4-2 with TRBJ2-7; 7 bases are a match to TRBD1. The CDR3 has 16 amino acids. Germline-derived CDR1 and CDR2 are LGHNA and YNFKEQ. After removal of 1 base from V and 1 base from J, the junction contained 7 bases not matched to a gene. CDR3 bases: TGTGCCAGCAGCCAAGTCTCCCGGGACAGATCCTACGAGCAGTACTTC. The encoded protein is CASSQVSRDRSYEQYF.

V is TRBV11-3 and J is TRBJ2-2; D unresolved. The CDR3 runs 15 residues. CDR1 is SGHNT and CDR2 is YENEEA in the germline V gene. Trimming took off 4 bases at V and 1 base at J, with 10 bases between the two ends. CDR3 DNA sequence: TGTGCCAGCAGCTCCTCCGGCGGGAACACCGGGGAGCTGTTTTTT. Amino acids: CASSSSGGNTGELFF.

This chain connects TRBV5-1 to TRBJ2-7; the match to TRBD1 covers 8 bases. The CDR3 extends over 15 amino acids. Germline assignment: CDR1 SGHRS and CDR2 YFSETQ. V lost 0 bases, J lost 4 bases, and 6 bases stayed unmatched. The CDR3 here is CASSLVTGARYEQYF. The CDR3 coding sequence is TGCGCCAGCAGCTTGGTGACAGGGGCCAGGTACGAGCAGTACTTC. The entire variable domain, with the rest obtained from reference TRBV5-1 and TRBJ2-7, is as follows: KAGVTQTPRYLIKTRGQQVTLSCSPISGHRSVSWYQQTPGQGLQFLFEYFSETQRNKGNFPGRFSGRQFSNSRSEMNVSTLELGDSALYLCASSLVTGARYEQYFGPGTRLTVT.